This T cell receptor beta chain was profiled in a study of shared clonotypes between healthy human individuals. Assay: immunoSEQ multiplex PCR; the TCRdb copy retains only in-frame clones and omits some. The sample shows some 1.1 million clones, 60% to 80% of them seen only once. The V and J ends lost 6 bases and 3 bases respectively, with 15 bases between them. The CDR3 totals 14 residues. Germline V CDR1 and CDR2: MNHNY, SVGAGI (reference sequence). This clone was counted a few times. V gene TRBV6-6 combines with J gene TRBJ2-7; D is undetermined. Sequencing was done on a sample of memory CD4+ T cells from PBMCs. Subset described: CD45RA-negative fraction. The receptor comes from a man aged 18 to 29 in good health. Some clones in this sample may be carry-over from other donors' samples. CDR3 sequence (DNA): TGTGCCAGCAGGGACCCGGCCCTGGGCTACGAGCAGTACTTC. Translation gives CASRDPALGYEQYF.